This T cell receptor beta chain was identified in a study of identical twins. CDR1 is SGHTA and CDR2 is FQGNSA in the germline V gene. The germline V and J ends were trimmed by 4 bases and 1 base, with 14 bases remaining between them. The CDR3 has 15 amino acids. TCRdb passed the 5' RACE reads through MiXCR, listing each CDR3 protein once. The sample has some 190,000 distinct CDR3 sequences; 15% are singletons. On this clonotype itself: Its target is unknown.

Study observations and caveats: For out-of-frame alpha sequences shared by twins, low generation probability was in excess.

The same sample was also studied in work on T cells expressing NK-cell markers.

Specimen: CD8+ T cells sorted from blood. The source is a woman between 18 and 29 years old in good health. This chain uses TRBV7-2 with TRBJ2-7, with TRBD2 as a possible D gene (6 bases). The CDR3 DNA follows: TGTGCCAGCAGCTGGAACTCCGGGACTTCCTACGAGCAGTACTTC. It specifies CASSWNSGTSYEQYF. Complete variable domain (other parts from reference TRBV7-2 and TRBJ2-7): GAGVSQSPSNKVTEKGKDVELRCDPISGHTALYWYRQSLGQGLEFLIYFQGNSAPDKSGLPSDRFSAERTGGSVSTLTIQRTQQEDSAVYLCASSWNSGTSYEQYFGPGTRLTVT.